The 5 T cell receptor beta chains below were found in one sample sequenced in a study of breast tumors, draining lymph nodes, adjacent tissues. TCRdb reprocessed the multiplex PCR reads via MiXCR and lists one record per CDR3 protein. The sample contains 24,000 or so distinct CDR3 sequences, roughly 20% of which appear only once. Specimen: breast tumor tissue. These receptor sequences come from a female donor with breast cancer. Some clones in this sample may be carry-over from other donors' samples.

This clonotype was detected ten times or more. V is TRBV19 and J is TRBJ1-4; 7 bases are a match to TRBD1. Germline-derived CDR1 and CDR2 are LNHDA and SQIVND (reference sequence). The CDR3 totals 13 residues. V gave up 7 bases and J gave up 4 bases; unmatched junction bases: 3. The CDR3 spells CASTDRDNEKLFF. As DNA, the CDR3 is TGTGCCAGTACCGACAGGGATAATGAAAAACTGTTTTTT. The variable domain in full, completed from reference TRBV19 and TRBJ1-4, reads DGGITQSPKYLFRKEGQNVTLSCEQNLNHDAMYWYRQDPGQGLRLIYYSQIVNDFQKGDIAEGYSVSREKKESFPLTVTSAQKNPTAFYLCASTDRDNEKLFFGSGTQLSVL.

This chain connects TRBV6-5 to TRBJ2-1, with 8 bases identical to TRBD2. Trimming at V came to 6 bases and at J to 8 bases, leaving 6 bases not matched to a gene. Germline values: CDR1 MNHEY, CDR2 SVGAGI. The CDR3 has 13 amino acids. The CDR3 DNA reads as TGTGCCAGCAGGGGAGCGGGAGTAGATGAGCAGTTCTTC. Translation: CASRGAGVDEQFF.

This clonotype has at least ten counts. The chain joins TRBV11-3 to TRBJ2-1; D call uncertain. Trimming pared 5 bases from V and 4 bases from J, leaving 12 bases between. The CDR3 runs 14 residues. Germline V gene lookup returns CDR1 SGHNT and CDR2 YENEEA. In DNA form, the CDR3 reads TGTGCCAGCAGCCCCGGCCGGGTATACAATGAGCAGTTCTTC. Translated, it gives CASSPGRVYNEQFF.

The chain is built from TRBV6-2 or TRBV6-3 and TRBJ2-1; D gene uncertain. CDR3 length: 14 residues. CDR1 and CDR2 from the germline V gene are MNHEY and SVGEGT. The V and J ends lost 4 bases and 1 base respectively, with 8 bases between them. CDR3 sequence: CASSWETSYNEQFF. As DNA, the CDR3 is TGTGCCAGCAGTTGGGAAACGTCCTACAATGAGCAGTTCTTC.

The table lists this clonotype with many counts. The gene calls are TRBV19 and TRBJ2-1, with 13 nucleotides matching TRBD2. From germline, CDR1 is LNHDA and CDR2 SQIVND (reference sequence). J lost 6 bases, V lost 9 bases, and 8 bases had no gene match. CDR3 size: 15 residues. DNA of the CDR3: TGTGCCAGCAGCACGGGACTAGCGGGATTCAATGAGCAGTTCTTC. Protein: CASSTGLAGFNEQFF.